The source of this TCR beta chain is a study of CD8+ T cells in alopecia areata. Patients with alopecia areata provided lesional scalp punch biopsies as well as peripheral blood. Extracted RNA was reverse transcribed into cDNA, the sequencing template. Measured with immunoSEQ multiplex PCR; TCRdb has only the in-frame clones, and not every one. The data contain about 140,000 clones, approximately 51% of them seen just once; the ten biggest clones take up 0.95% to 1%. Germline lookup yields CDR1 GTSNPN and CDR2 SVGIG (reference sequence). V gave up 1 base and J gave up 4 bases; unmatched junction bases: 2. The length of the CDR3 is 13 residues.

The receptor was derived from a human donor with alopecia areata. The V call is TRBV30, the J call TRBJ2-7, with TRBD1 matching over 9 bases. Here the sequenced sample was CD4+ T cells sorted from blood, taken at week 0. CDR3 nucleotides: TGTGCCTGGAGTGCTGACAGGGGGTACGAGCAGTACTTC. Translation gives CAWSADRGYEQYF. Together with reference TRBV30 and TRBJ2-7, the CDR3 gives the full variable domain: SQTIHQWPATLVQPVGSPLSLECTVEGTSNPNLYWYRQAAGRGLQLLFYSVGIGQISSEVPQNLSASRPQDRQFILSSKKLLLSDSGFYLCAWSADRGYEQYFGPGTRLTVT.